This T cell receptor beta chain was documented in a study of T cells after posttransplantation cyclophosphamide. Findings of the study overall: Donor-recipient repertoire similarity was low at 1-2 months, rising over year one. TRB clonality was highly associated with recipient CMV seropositivity and reactivation.

Cyclophosphamide on days +3 and +4 followed busulfan-fludarabine conditioning and a marrow graft. Germline CDR1 is SGHTA and CDR2 is FQGTGA. Trimming cost V 5 bases and J 6 bases; bases outside gene matches: 11. CDR3 length equals 16 residues. This clone is labeled medium-sized. Its antigen is undetermined. TCRdb's table, derived via immunoSEQ multiplex PCR, lists solely in-frame clones and lacks some. The table shows approximately 3,000 clones, with around 62% occurring only once. The chain links TRBV7-3 to TRBJ2-1; 9 bases agree with TRBD2. This TCR came from a male patient aged 60 to 75 who received an allogeneic stem cell transplant from a related donor and was CMV-positive. Some T cells may be the graft donor's. The sequencing used PBMCs, collected 30 days after allogeneic stem cell transplant with posttransplant cyclophosphamide. The CDR3 nucleotides read TGTGCCAGCAGCCCTAAAAGGACTAGCGCGTCCAATGAGCAGTTCTTC. This encodes CASSPKRTSASNEQFF.